These 22 T cell receptor beta chains share one sample of origin, sequenced in a study of shared clonotypes between healthy human individuals. The method was immunoSEQ multiplex PCR; TCRdb's version includes in-frame clones alone and lacks a portion of them. The sample shows 1 million to 1.2 million clones, 60% to 80% of them seen only once. Sequencing input: memory CD4+ T cells from PBMCs. This sample's subset: CD45RA-negative fraction. These receptors came from a man aged 18-30 years in good health. Some clones in this sample may be carry-over from other donors' samples.

V gene TRBV11-1 combines with J gene TRBJ1-2; 8 bases line up with TRBD1. Germline values: CDR1 SGHAT, CDR2 FQDESV (reference sequence). The CDR3 runs to 13 residues. With 5 bases clipped from V and 3 bases from J, the junction kept 2 bases outside the gene matches. The CDR3: CASSQGADYGYTF. The DNA of the CDR3 is TGTGCCAGCAGCCAGGGGGCGGACTATGGCTACACCTTC.

V usage is TRBV29-1 and J usage is TRBJ2-2; maybe TRBD2 (6 bases). This CDR3 is 15 amino acids long. Trimming pared 5 bases from V and 1 base from J, leaving 14 bases between. Per germline, CDR1 SQVTM and CDR2 ANQGSEA. CDR3: CSVSLAGLNTGELFF. As DNA, the CDR3 is TGCAGCGTTTCTCTCGCGGGACTGAACACCGGGGAGCTGTTTTTT.

In the case of this clone: Different DNA sequences within this sample yield the same CDR3. The chain combines TRBV5-1 with TRBJ2-3; 8 bases align to TRBD1. V was pared by 3 bases and J by 1 base, with 1 base of the junction left unmatched. The CDR3 sequence is 14 residues long. Germline V gene sequence: CDR1 SGHRS, CDR2 YFSETQ. Here the CDR3 reads CASSSGQGTDTQYF. CDR3 DNA sequence: TGCGCCAGCAGCTCGGGACAGGGCACAGATACGCAGTATTTT.

The chain is built from TRBV7-9 and TRBJ2-1; D is unclear. The CDR3 is 13 residues long. V shed 1 base and J shed 6 bases, with 7 bases lying between them. CDR1 is SEHNR, CDR2 FQNEAQ, per germline (reference sequence). The CDR3 nucleotides read TGTGCCAGCAGCTTAGGTTCTGGCAATGAGCAGTTCTTC. This translates into CASSLGSGNEQFF.

This chain joins TRBV4-1 and TRBJ1-5; D gene unclear. The CDR3 is made up of 13 amino acids. Between the trimmed V and J ends, which lost 4 bases and 7 bases, there was a span of 11 bases. Germline CDR1 MGHRA, CDR2 YSYEKL. Written as DNA, the CDR3 is TGCGCCAGCAGCCTCACTCGGGAACAGCCCCAGCATTTT. Amino acid sequence: CASSLTREQPQHF.

This clone came up once. This sequence joins TRBV7-3 and TRBJ2-7; D perhaps matches TRBD1 (7 bases). The CDR3 runs to 14 residues. V was pared by 2 bases and J by 5 bases, with 13 bases between. Germline V gene data show CDR1 as SGHTA and CDR2 as FQGTGA. The CDR3 nucleotides read TGTGCCAGCAGCTTAGTGCAGGGGGGAGACGAGCAGTACTTC. Protein sequence: CASSLVQGGDEQYF.

With respect to this clone: This same CDR3 is encoded by further DNA sequences in the sample. This rearrangement joins TRBV18 to TRBJ2-1, with no clear D. This CDR3 spans 14 amino acids. In germline, CDR1 is KGHSH, CDR2 LQKENI. V lost 3 bases and J 0 bases, leaving 6 bases between the germline ends. The CDR3 sequence is CASSPAGSYNEQFF. The CDR3 nucleotides read TGTGCCAGCTCACCGGCCGGCTCCTACAATGAGCAGTTCTTC.

In nucleotides, the CDR3 is TGTGCCAGTAGTATAGAAAAGCGGCAGGCAGACTACAATGAGCAGTTCTTC. It codes for CASSIEKRQADYNEQFF. The V gene is TRBV19, the J gene TRBJ2-1; possible D gene TRBD2, 5 bases. Germline loops: CDR1 LNHDA, CDR2 SQIVND (reference sequence). The CDR3 sequence is 17 residues long. Trimming cost V 0 bases and J 3 bases, with 15 bases left between them.

This sequence joins TRBV5-8 and TRBJ2-5; possible D gene TRBD1, 6 bases. With 4 bases removed from V and 0 bases from J, the gap between germline ends came to 10 bases. Germline values: CDR1 SGHTS, CDR2 YDEGEE. This CDR3 spans 14 amino acids. The CDR3 protein is CASSLGQHQETQYF. The CDR3 nucleotides read TGTGCCAGCAGCCTCGGACAGCACCAAGAGACCCAGTACTTC.

This chain uses TRBV19 with TRBJ2-3, with D tentatively TRBD1 or TRBD2 (6 bases each). This CDR3 is 14 amino acids long. Germline V gene sequence: CDR1 LNHDA, CDR2 SQIVND (reference sequence). The V end was cut by 6 bases, the J end by 2 bases, with 12 bases between. The CDR3 bases are TGTGCCAGTAGGCGGGACACCAACACAGATACGCAGTATTTT. Translation gives CASRRDTNTDTQYF.

The chain couples TRBV2 to TRBJ1-5; D may be TRBD1 (6 bases). This CDR3 comprises 13 residues. V was trimmed by 10 bases and J by 7 bases, leaving 17 bases between them. Germline V gene data show CDR1 as SNHLY and CDR2 as FYNNEI. The CDR3 loop is CATTPGASQPQHF. The CDR3 nucleotides read TGTGCCACCACCCCGGGGGCGAGCCAGCCCCAGCATTTT.

The chain uses TRBV30 and TRBJ1-5; D unclear. With 4 bases removed from V and 2 bases from J, the gap between germline ends came to 9 bases. Germline values: CDR1 GTSNPN, CDR2 SVGIG (reference sequence). The CDR3 has 13 amino acids. In DNA form, the CDR3 reads TGTGCCTGGAAGCGTGGGGGCAATCAGCCCCAGCATTTT. Protein: CAWKRGGNQPQHF. The variable domain in full, with the rest retrieved from reference TRBV30 and TRBJ1-5, is SQTIHQWPATLVQPVGSPLSLECTVEGTSNPNLYWYRQAAGRGLQLLFYSVGIGQISSEVPQNLSASRPQDRQFILSSKKLLLSDSGFYLCAWKRGGNQPQHFGDGTRLSIL.

V usage is TRBV5-1 and J usage is TRBJ1-2; 9 nucleotides agree with TRBD1. In germline, CDR1 is SGHRS, CDR2 YFSETQ. V trimming: 3 bases; J trimming: 6 bases; junction bases outside the gene matches: 15. The CDR3 loop spans 17 amino acids. The CDR3 nucleotides are TGCGCCAGCAGCTATAACAGGGGGCGTCCAGGTCCGGATGGCTACACCTTC. This codes for CASSYNRGRPGPDGYTF.

This chain joins TRBV5-1 and TRBJ2-7; 10 bases align to TRBD1. The germline gives CDR1 SGHRS, CDR2 YFSETQ. The CDR3 is 15 amino acids. Germline trimming cut 4 bases from V and 2 bases from J; bases unmatched to any gene: 6. The CDR3 reads CASSTGGTGAYEQYF. In DNA, the CDR3 is TGCGCCAGCAGCACGGGAGGGACAGGGGCCTACGAGCAGTACTTC.

This clone was detected only once. This chain uses TRBV7-8 with TRBJ2-4; TRBD2 might be the D (5 bases). Germline V lookup: CDR1 SGHVS, CDR2 FQNEAQ. V was shortened by 4 bases and J by 1 base, with 14 bases between the two germline ends. The CDR3 covers 16 residues. The CDR3 region is CASSSRTAEAKNIQYF. The DNA for the CDR3 is TGTGCCAGCAGCTCTAGGACTGCGGAGGCCAAAAACATTCAGTACTTC.

Ten or more counts support this clone. The sample holds other DNA sequences that translate to the same CDR3. The chain links TRBV5-1 to TRBJ1-1; D not certain. Trimming stripped 0 bases from V and 3 bases from J, with 6 bases between. Germline CDR1 SGHRS, CDR2 YFSETQ. The CDR3 sequence is 13 residues long. The CDR3 DNA is TGCGCCAGCAGCTTGGGAGGTGACACTGAAGCTTTCTTT. Its protein is CASSLGGDTEAFF.

The sample holds one count of this clone. This chain joins TRBV10-1 and TRBJ1-1, with a tentative D call TRBD1 (6 bases). Trimming cost V 0 bases and J 2 bases, with 13 bases left between them. The CDR3 covers 16 residues. Germline assignment: CDR1 WNHNN and CDR2 SYGVQD (reference sequence). The CDR3 protein is CASSESEGGGNTEAFF. For the CDR3, the DNA is TGCGCCAGCAGTGAGTCGGAGGGAGGGGGTAACACTGAAGCTTTCTTT.

This clone was found many times. The chain couples TRBV25-1 to TRBJ1-2; a possible D gene is TRBD1 (5 bases). V was shortened by 7 bases and J by 9 bases, with 12 bases between the two germline ends. This CDR3 region has 11 residues. Germline values: CDR1 MGHDK, CDR2 SYGVNS. The CDR3 region is CASTEGESYTF. The CDR3 DNA sequence: TGTGCCAGCACCGAAGGGGAAAGCTACACCTTC.

The chain couples TRBV29-1 to TRBJ2-3, with 7 bases that match TRBD2. V lost 7 bases to trimming and J lost 0 bases; unmatched junction nucleotides: 10. The CDR3 spans 15 residues. The germline V gene encodes CDR1 SQVTM and CDR2 ANQGSEA. CDR3 sequence reads: CSAAGTKTSTDTQYF. CDR3 DNA: TGCAGCGCCGCCGGGACTAAGACTAGCACAGATACGCAGTATTTT.

This clone is a singleton in its sample. V and J are TRBV20-1 and TRBJ1-2; no clear D gene. Trimming left V 1 base short and J 4 bases short, with 4 bases between. The CDR3 sequence is 11 residues long. Germline lookup yields CDR1 DFQATT and CDR2 SNEGSKA (reference sequence). DNA of the CDR3: TGCAGTGCTAGAGTCCTCTATGGCTACACCTTC. Its translation: CSARVLYGYTF.

The chain links TRBV29-1 to TRBJ2-1; D possibly uses TRBD1 or TRBD2 (5 bases each). Deletions cut 6 bases from V and 10 bases from J, with 13 bases between. Germline assignment: CDR1 SQVTM and CDR2 ANQGSEA. This CDR3 spans 11 amino acids. As DNA, the CDR3 is TGCAGCGTAGCTCAGGGAGAAGAGCAGTTCTTC. The encoded protein is CSVAQGEEQFF.

This sequence joins TRBV7-2 and TRBJ2-7; 13 positions agree with TRBD2. V was clipped by 4 bases and J by 4 bases; unmatched bases: 4. The CDR3 totals 15 residues. The V gene's germline CDR1 is SGHTA and CDR2 FQGNSA. As DNA, the CDR3 is TGTGCCAGCAGCTCAACTAGCGGGAGGGCTTACGAGCAGTACTTC. Protein product: CASSSTSGRAYEQYF. The full variable domain, with the rest looked up from reference TRBV7-2 and TRBJ2-7, is GAGVSQSPSNKVTEKGKDVELRCDPISGHTALYWYRQSLGQGLEFLIYFQGNSAPDKSGLPSDRFSAERTGGSVSTLTIQRTQQEDSAVYLCASSSTSGRAYEQYFGPGTRLTVT.